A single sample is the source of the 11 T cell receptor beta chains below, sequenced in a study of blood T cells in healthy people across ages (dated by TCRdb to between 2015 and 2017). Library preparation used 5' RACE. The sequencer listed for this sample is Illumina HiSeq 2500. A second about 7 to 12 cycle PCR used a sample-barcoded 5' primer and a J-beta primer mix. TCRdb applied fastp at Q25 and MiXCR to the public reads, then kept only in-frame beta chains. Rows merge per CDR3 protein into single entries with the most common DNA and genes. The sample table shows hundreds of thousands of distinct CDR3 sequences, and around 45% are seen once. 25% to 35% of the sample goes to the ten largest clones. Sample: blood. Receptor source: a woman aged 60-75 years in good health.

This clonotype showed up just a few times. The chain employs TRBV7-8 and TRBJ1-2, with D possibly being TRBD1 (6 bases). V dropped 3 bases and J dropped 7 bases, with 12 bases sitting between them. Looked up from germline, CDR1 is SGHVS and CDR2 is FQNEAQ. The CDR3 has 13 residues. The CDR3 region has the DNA TGTGCCAGCAGCTTCAGGGGAGGAGGTGGCTACACCTTC. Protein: CASSFRGGGGYTF.

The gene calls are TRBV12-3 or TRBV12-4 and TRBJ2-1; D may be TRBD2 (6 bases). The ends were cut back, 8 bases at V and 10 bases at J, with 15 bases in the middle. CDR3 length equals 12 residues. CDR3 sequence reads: CASRLAVREQFF. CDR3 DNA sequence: TGTGCCAGCCGGTTAGCGGTCCGGGAGCAGTTCTTC.

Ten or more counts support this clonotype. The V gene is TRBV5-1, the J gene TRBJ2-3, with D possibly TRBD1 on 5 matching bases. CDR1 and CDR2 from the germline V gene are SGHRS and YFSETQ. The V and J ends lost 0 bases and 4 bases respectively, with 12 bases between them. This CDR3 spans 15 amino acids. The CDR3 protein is CASSLVADRADTQYF. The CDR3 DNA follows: TGCGCCAGCAGCTTGGTGGCAGACAGAGCAGATACGCAGTATTTT.

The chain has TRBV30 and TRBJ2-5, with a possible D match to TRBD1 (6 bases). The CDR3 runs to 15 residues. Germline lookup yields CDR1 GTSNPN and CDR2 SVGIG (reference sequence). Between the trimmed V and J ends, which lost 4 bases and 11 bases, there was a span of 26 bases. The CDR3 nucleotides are TGTGCCTGGATCGGTAACCCGACAGGCGATTGTGAGCAGTACTTC. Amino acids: CAWIGNPTGDCEQYF.

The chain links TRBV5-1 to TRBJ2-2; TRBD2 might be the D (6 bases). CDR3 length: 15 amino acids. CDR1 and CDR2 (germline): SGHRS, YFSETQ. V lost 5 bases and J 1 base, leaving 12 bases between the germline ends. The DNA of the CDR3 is TGCGCCAGCAGACTGGTCGGGGGGAACACCGGGGAGCTGTTTTTT. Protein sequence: CASRLVGGNTGELFF.

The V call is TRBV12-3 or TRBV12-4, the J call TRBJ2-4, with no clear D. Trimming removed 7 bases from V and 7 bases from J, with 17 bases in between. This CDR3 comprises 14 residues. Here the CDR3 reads CASKGGDRLNIQYF. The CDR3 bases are TGTGCCAGCAAGGGTGGCGACCGACTTAACATTCAGTACTTC.

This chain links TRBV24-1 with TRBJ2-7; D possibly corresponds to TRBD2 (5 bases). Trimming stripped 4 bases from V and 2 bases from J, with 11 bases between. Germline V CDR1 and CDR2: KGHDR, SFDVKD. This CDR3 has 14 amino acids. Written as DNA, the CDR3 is TGTGCCACCAGTGACCGGACTCATCCCTACGAGCAGTACTTC. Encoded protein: CATSDRTHPYEQYF.

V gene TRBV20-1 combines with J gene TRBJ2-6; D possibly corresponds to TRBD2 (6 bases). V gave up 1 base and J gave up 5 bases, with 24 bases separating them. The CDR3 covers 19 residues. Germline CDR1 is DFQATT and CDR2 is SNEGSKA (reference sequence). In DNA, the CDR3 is TGCAGTGCTAGAGTTCAGGGAGCCTCGGCCGGGAGCAGGGCCAACGTCCTGACTTTC. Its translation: CSARVQGASAGSRANVLTF.

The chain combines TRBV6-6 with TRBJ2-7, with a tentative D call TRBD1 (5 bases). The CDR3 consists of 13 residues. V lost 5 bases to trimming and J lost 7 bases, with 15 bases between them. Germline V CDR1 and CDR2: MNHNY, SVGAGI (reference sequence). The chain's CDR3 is CASSKNRNNEQYF. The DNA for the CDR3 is TGTGCCAGCAGTAAGAACAGGAACAATGAGCAGTACTTC.

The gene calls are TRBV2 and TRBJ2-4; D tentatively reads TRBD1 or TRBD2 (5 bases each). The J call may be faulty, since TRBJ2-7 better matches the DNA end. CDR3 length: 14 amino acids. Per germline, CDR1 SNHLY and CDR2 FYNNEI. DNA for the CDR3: TGTGCCAGCATCCTGACAGAGGGGAACTACGAGCAGTACTTC. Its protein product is CASILTEGNYEQYF.

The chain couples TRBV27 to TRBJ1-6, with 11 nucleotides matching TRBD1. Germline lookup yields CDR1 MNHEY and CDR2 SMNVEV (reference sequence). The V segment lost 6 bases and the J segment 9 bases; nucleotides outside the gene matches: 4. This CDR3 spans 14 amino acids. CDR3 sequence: CASRFGTGGSPLHF. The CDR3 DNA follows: TGTGCCAGCAGGTTTGGGACAGGGGGTTCACCCCTCCACTTT.